The 14 T cell receptor beta chains below come from one sample, sequenced in a study of CD8+ T cells in alopecia areata. Following extraction, RNA underwent reverse transcription to cDNA, which served as the sequencing template. The protocol was immunoSEQ multiplex PCR, while the TCRdb copy is restricted to in-frame clones and leaves out a portion. This sample has over 150,000 clones; around 60% occur once, and the top ten carry 14%. Documented treatment: oral pan-JAK inhibitor, 5-10 mg twice daily. The material was CD4+ T cells sorted from blood, obtained at week 24, from a patient treated with tofacitinib. The source is a human donor with alopecia areata.

As for this clone: The sample carries other DNA sequences with the same CDR3. This chain uses TRBV20-1 with TRBJ2-3; 7 bases map to TRBD1. The trim removed 4 bases at V and 5 bases at J, leaving 0 bases unmatched. This CDR3 spans 11 amino acids. CDR1 and CDR2 from the germline V gene are DFQATT and SNEGSKA (reference sequence). DNA for the CDR3: TGCAGTGCTAACAGGGGAGATACGCAGTATTTT. It translates to CSANRGDTQYF.

The genes are TRBV4-1 and TRBJ1-4; no firm D call. This CDR3 has 15 amino acids. Germline V gives CDR1 MGHRA, CDR2 YSYEKL. The ends were cut back, 0 bases at V and 8 bases at J, with 13 bases in the middle. This chain's CDR3 is CASSQDGVLGEKLFF. The CDR3 DNA is TGCGCCAGCAGCCAAGATGGGGTGCTAGGGGAAAAACTGTTTTTT.

This chain connects TRBV29-1 to TRBJ2-2; 10 bases agree with TRBD1. The CDR3 has 12 residues. Germline values: CDR1 SQVTM, CDR2 ANQGSEA. J lost 6 bases, V lost 6 bases, and 1 base had no gene match. CDR3 sequence reads: CSVGTGAGELFF. The CDR3 DNA follows: TGCAGCGTAGGGACAGGGGCCGGGGAGCTGTTTTTT.

The V and J genes are TRBV10-2 and TRBJ2-5; 9 bases align to TRBD1. The length of the CDR3 is 14 residues. V trimming: 9 bases; J trimming: 2 bases; junction bases outside the gene matches: 7. Germline V gene lookup returns CDR1 WSHSY and CDR2 SAAADI. The CDR3 loop reads CASHRDRDQETQYF. For the CDR3, the DNA is TGCGCCAGTCACCGGGACAGGGATCAAGAGACCCAGTACTTC.

This clone was counted ten times or more. This sample also contains other DNA sequences that code for the same CDR3. The chain uses TRBV9 and TRBJ2-1; 12 bases map to TRBD2. J lost 1 base, V lost 0 bases, and 5 bases had no gene match. Germline CDR1 and CDR2: SGDLS and YYNGEE. The CDR3 is 18 residues long. The CDR3 DNA reads TGTGCCAGCAGCGTAGTGGCTAGCGGGGGGGCTTCCTACAATGAGCAGTTCTTC. It is translated as CASSVVASGGASYNEQFF.

This chain links TRBV30 with TRBJ1-1; tentatively, D is TRBD1 (5 bases). Trimming took off 2 bases at V and 10 bases at J, with 11 bases between the two ends. This CDR3 is built from 11 residues. The V gene's germline CDR1 is GTSNPN and CDR2 SVGIG (reference sequence). The DNA for the CDR3 is TGTGCCTGGAGTAGGGGATCTTCAGCTTTCTTT. Amino acid sequence: CAWSRGSSAFF. The variable domain in full, with the rest retrieved from reference TRBV30 and TRBJ1-1, is SQTIHQWPATLVQPVGSPLSLECTVEGTSNPNLYWYRQAAGRGLQLLFYSVGIGQISSEVPQNLSASRPQDRQFILSSKKLLLSDSGFYLCAWSRGSSAFFGQGTRLTVV.

With respect to this clone: Other DNA sequences in the same sample also yield this CDR3. Here the CDR3 reads CSVAGRAQETQYF. CDR3 coding DNA: TGCAGCGTTGCGGGAAGGGCTCAAGAGACCCAGTACTTC. J is TRBJ2-5 and V is TRBV29-1; tentative D call: TRBD2 (5 bases). Trimming took 4 bases from V and 2 from J, leaving 11 bases between them. The germline V gene has CDR1 SQVTM and CDR2 ANQGSEA. This CDR3 is 13 amino acids long.

This clone was counted once. The chain employs TRBV27 and TRBJ1-5, with TRBD1 as a possible D gene (6 bases). There are 13 residues in the CDR3. Germline assignment: CDR1 MNHEY and CDR2 SMNVEV (reference sequence). V lost 7 bases and J 7 bases, leaving 14 bases between the germline ends. The DNA for the CDR3 is TGTGCCAGCAAAACGACAGGTAACCAGCCCCAGCATTTT. It codes for CASKTTGNQPQHF.

The V call is TRBV4-2, the J call TRBJ1-4; the D is unclear. V lost 0 bases, J lost 8 bases, and 13 bases lay in between. This CDR3 comprises 15 residues. Germline-derived CDR1 and CDR2 are LGHNA and YNFKEQ. CDR3: CASSQDLGVGEKLFF. DNA of the CDR3: TGTGCCAGCAGCCAAGATCTTGGGGTGGGGGAAAAACTGTTTTTT.

The chain uses TRBV27 and TRBJ2-6, with D unresolved. Trimming removed 8 bases from V and 0 bases from J, with 5 bases in between. This CDR3 has 13 amino acids. Germline CDR1 and CDR2: MNHEY and SMNVEV (reference sequence). The CDR3 DNA reads as TGTGCCAGCGGGAACTCTGGGGCCAACGTCCTGACTTTC. Translating gives CASGNSGANVLTF.

The J gene is TRBJ2-3, the V gene TRBV6-5; weak D call: TRBD2 (6 bases). Per germline, CDR1 MNHEY and CDR2 SVGAGI. The V end was cut by 6 bases, the J end by 0 bases, with 10 bases between. The CDR3 extends over 14 amino acids. DNA for the CDR3: TGTGCCAGCAGGGGACTGATTAGCACAGATACGCAGTATTTT. This gives the protein CASRGLISTDTQYF.

The chain couples TRBV7-9 to TRBJ2-7; no definite D call. Germline CDR1 is SEHNR and CDR2 is FQNEAQ (reference sequence). The ends were cut back, 4 bases at V and 1 base at J, with 11 bases in the middle. The CDR3 is 14 residues long. CDR3 loop: CASSSDGLSYEQYF. The CDR3 DNA sequence: TGTGCCAGCAGCTCGGACGGTCTTTCCTACGAGCAGTACTTC.

This clone turned up a few times. The V call is TRBV29-1, the J call TRBJ2-3; 8 nucleotides line up with TRBD1. Germline V CDR1 and CDR2: SQVTM, ANQGSEA. The CDR3 consists of 15 residues. V lost 7 bases and J lost 1; bases outside the gene matches: 10. CDR3 bases: TGCAGCGCCACCCAGACAGGGGTGGGCACAGATACGCAGTATTTT. Amino acid sequence: CSATQTGVGTDTQYF.

This clone appeared once. The V gene is TRBV30, the J gene TRBJ2-5; D is possibly TRBD1 (5 bases). The CDR3 has 13 amino acids. The ends were cut back, 0 bases at V and 5 bases at J, with 10 bases in the middle. The germline V gene has CDR1 GTSNPN and CDR2 SVGIG (reference sequence). CDR3 in amino acids: CAWSVGAVETQYF. The CDR3 region has the DNA TGTGCCTGGAGTGTAGGGGCTGTGGAGACCCAGTACTTC.